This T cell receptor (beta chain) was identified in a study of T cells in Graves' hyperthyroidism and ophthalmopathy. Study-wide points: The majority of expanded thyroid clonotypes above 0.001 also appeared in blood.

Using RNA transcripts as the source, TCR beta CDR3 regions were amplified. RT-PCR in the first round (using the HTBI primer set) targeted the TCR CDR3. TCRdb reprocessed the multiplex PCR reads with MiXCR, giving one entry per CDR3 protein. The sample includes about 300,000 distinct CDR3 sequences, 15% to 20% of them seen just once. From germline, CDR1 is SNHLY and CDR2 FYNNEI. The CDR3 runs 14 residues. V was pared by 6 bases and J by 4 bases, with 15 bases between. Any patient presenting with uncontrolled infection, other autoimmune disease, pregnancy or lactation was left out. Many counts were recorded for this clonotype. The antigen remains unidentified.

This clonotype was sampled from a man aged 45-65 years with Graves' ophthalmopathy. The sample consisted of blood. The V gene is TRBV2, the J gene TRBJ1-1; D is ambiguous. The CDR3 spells CASRGFGGTTEAFF. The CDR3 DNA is TGTGCCAGCAGGGGATTCGGTGGAACCACTGAAGCTTTCTTT.